This T cell receptor beta chain was captured in a study of human thymus T cells. Method: immunoSEQ multiplex PCR; TCRdb's copy keeps in-frame clones and lacks some. The sample lists tens of thousands of clones; 94% were seen once. CDR1 and CDR2 (germline): LNHDA, SQIVND (reference sequence). This CDR3 region has 16 residues. V gave up 0 bases and J gave up 2 bases, with 13 bases separating them. The sequence came from a boy under two years old with a congenital heart defect but otherwise immunologically healthy. The chain is built from TRBV19 and TRBJ1-2; maybe TRBD1 (6 bases). Source material: blood. The CDR3: CASSIDPGTTNYGYTF. The CDR3 DNA reads TGTGCCAGTAGTATAGATCCCGGGACAACAAACTATGGCTACACCTTC.